Shown below are 15 T cell receptor beta chains from a single sample sequenced in a study of blood T cell repertoires in COVID-19. TCRdb's table, derived via immunoSEQ multiplex PCR, lists solely in-frame clones and lacks some. This table has around 300,000 clones, almost 90% appearing once. Input material: PBMCs or T cells enriched from blood (not recorded which). The receptor set was obtained from a young woman with acute COVID-19.

This clone was counted a single time. This chain connects TRBV28 to TRBJ2-1, with a possible D match to TRBD1 (6 bases). The CDR3 consists of 11 residues. In germline, CDR1 is MDHEN, CDR2 SYDVKM. The chain's CDR3 is CVSRGKNEQFF. In DNA form, the CDR3 reads TGTGTCTCAAGGGGGAAAAATGAGCAGTTCTTC.

The J gene is TRBJ2-3, the V gene TRBV3-1 (or the pseudogene TRBV3-2), with 7 nucleotides matching TRBD2. Germline V gives CDR1 LGHDT, CDR2 YNNKEL (reference sequence). The CDR3 is 16 residues long. Germline trimming cut 0 bases from V and 5 bases from J; bases unmatched to any gene: 8. The CDR3: CASSQEVAGAGDTQYF. The CDR3 DNA is TGTGCCAGCAGCCAAGAAGTAGCGGGCGCGGGAGATACGCAGTATTTT.

The chain recombines TRBV28 with TRBJ1-2, with 7 bases identical to TRBD1. The CDR3 loop spans 14 amino acids. Germline V gives CDR1 MDHEN, CDR2 SYDVKM. The ends lost 7 bases at V and 4 bases at J; junction bases unmatched: 9. CDR3 sequence: CASNVQGRVYGYTF. CDR3 DNA: TGTGCCAGCAATGTACAGGGGCGCGTCTATGGCTACACCTTC.

CDR3 residues: CATSSGQGTDTQYF. In DNA form, the CDR3 reads TGTGCCACCTCTTCGGGACAGGGCACAGATACGCAGTATTTT. The V call is TRBV24-1, the J call TRBJ2-3, with 8 bases lining up with TRBD1. J lost 1 base, V lost 9 bases, and 5 bases had no gene match. Germline V lookup: CDR1 KGHDR, CDR2 SFDVKD. This CDR3 is built from 14 residues.

The chain joins TRBV11-2 to TRBJ2-2; D might be TRBD2 (6 bases). The V and J ends lost 4 bases and 4 bases respectively, with 13 bases between them. The CDR3 has 15 amino acids. Looked up from germline, CDR1 is SGHAT and CDR2 is FQNNGV. CDR3 sequence (DNA): TGTGCCAGCAGCTCACGTCGGGGAGGCACCGGGGAGCTGTTTTTT. It codes for CASSSRRGGTGELFF.

CDR3 in DNA: TGTGCCACCAGTGGGGGGACTATCAGCACATCCTACAATGAGCAGTTCTTC. Amino acid sequence: CATSGGTISTSYNEQFF. This chain connects TRBV24-1 to TRBJ2-1, with 7 bases lining up with TRBD2. V shed 5 bases, J shed 1 base, and the junction held 10 bases outside the gene matches. CDR3 size: 17 residues. Germline CDR1 and CDR2: KGHDR and SFDVKD.

The rearrangement joins TRBV24-1 to TRBJ1-2, with D possibly TRBD1 on 5 matching bases. V was shortened by 7 bases and J by 8 bases, with 19 bases between the two germline ends. Germline values: CDR1 KGHDR, CDR2 SFDVKD. This CDR3 comprises 14 residues. CDR3 DNA: TGTGCCACCAGCCAAAGCGGGCAGGGAGTCGGCTACACCTTC. Amino acids: CATSQSGQGVGYTF.

This clone was counted once. A much more abundant neighbour one base away suggests this may be a read error. V and J are TRBV28 and TRBJ2-7, with D maybe TRBD1 (5 bases). Trimming pared 6 bases from V and 2 bases from J, leaving 11 bases between. The V gene's germline CDR1 is MDHEN and CDR2 SYDVKM. The CDR3 runs 13 residues. CDR3 bases: TGTGCCAGCAGCTTGGACAACACCTACGAGCAGTACTTC. Translated, it gives CASSLDNTYEQYF.

The CDR3 coding sequence is TGTGCCAGCAGTTGGACAGGGGAGGGATCACCCCTCCACTTT. Translated, it gives CASSWTGEGSPLHF. The chain joins TRBV27 to TRBJ1-6; TRBD1 matches at 9 bases. There are 14 residues in the CDR3. Germline assignment: CDR1 MNHEY and CDR2 SMNVEV (reference sequence). V gave up 4 bases and J gave up 10 bases; unmatched junction bases: 5.

J is TRBJ2-7 and V is TRBV28, with D tentatively TRBD1 (7 bases). CDR1 and CDR2 from the germline V gene are MDHEN and SYDVKM. V was trimmed by 8 bases and J by 2 bases, leaving 16 bases between them. CDR3 size: 14 residues. The CDR3 loop is CASSRGEPPYEQYF. The CDR3 nucleotides read TGTGCCAGCTCCAGGGGGGAGCCCCCCTACGAGCAGTACTTC.

J is TRBJ1-6 and V is TRBV14, with unresolved D. Germline CDR1 reads SGHDN; CDR2 reads FVKESK. The germline V and J ends were trimmed by 1 base and 5 bases, with 9 bases remaining between them. The CDR3 spans 15 residues. The CDR3 DNA is TGTGCCAGCAGCCAAGTGGCAGTAAATAATTCACCCCTCCACTTT. Residues: CASSQVAVNNSPLHF.

The chain combines TRBV18 with TRBJ2-1; D might be TRBD2 (5 bases). The CDR3 runs 16 residues. Germline values: CDR1 KGHSH, CDR2 LQKENI. With 0 bases removed from V and 7 bases from J, the gap between germline ends came to 16 bases. The CDR3 region is CASSPPIDTRGNEQFF. The CDR3 coding sequence is TGTGCCAGCTCACCACCGATCGATACACGAGGGAATGAGCAGTTCTTC. Combining the CDR3 with reference TRBV18 and TRBJ2-1 gives the whole variable domain NAGVMQNPRHLVRRRGQEARLRCSPMKGHSHVYWYRQLPEEGLKFMVYLQKENIIDESGMPKERFSAEFPKEGPSILRIQQVVRGDSAAYFCASSPPIDTRGNEQFFGPGTRLTVL.

This rearrangement joins TRBV6-5 to TRBJ1-1; D not resolved. The CDR3 extends over 16 amino acids. Trimming removed 4 bases at V and 0 bases at J, with 15 bases between. Looked up from germline, CDR1 is MNHEY and CDR2 is SVGAGI. As DNA, the CDR3 is TGTGCCAGCAGTTCCCTCGGAGGGCCCATGAACACTGAAGCTTTCTTT. This codes for CASSSLGGPMNTEAFF.

This clone was recorded once. This chain links TRBV5-6 with TRBJ1-1, with 9 bases lining up with TRBD1. The CDR3 runs 15 residues. Germline CDR1 is SGHDT and CDR2 is YYEEEE. J lost 3 bases, V lost 4 bases, and 7 bases had no gene match. DNA for the CDR3: TGTGCCAGCAGCCCCTCGACAGGGGGAGACACTGAAGCTTTCTTT. Its protein is CASSPSTGGDTEAFF. Based on the CDR3 plus reference TRBV5-6 and TRBJ1-1, the full variable domain is DAGVTQSPTHLIKTRGQQVTLRCSPKSGHDTVSWYQQALGQGPQFIFQYYEEEERQRGNFPDRFSGHQFPNYSSELNVNALLLGDSALYLCASSPSTGGDTEAFFGQGTRLTVV.

This clone has just a few counts. CDR3 nucleotides: TGTGCCAGCAGCTCGCCGACAGGGAGGTACACTGAAGCTTTCTTT. Encoded protein: CASSSPTGRYTEAFF. V is TRBV11-3 and J is TRBJ1-1; 7 bases agree with TRBD1. The CDR3 loop spans 15 amino acids. V was pared by 4 bases and J by 3 bases, with 8 bases of the junction left unmatched. Looked up from germline, CDR1 is SGHNT and CDR2 is YENEEA.